These 23 T cell receptor beta chains share one sample of origin, sequenced in a study of T cells after yellow fever vaccination. From the 5' RACE reads, TCRdb called clonotypes with MiXCR, one entry per CDR3 protein. The data hold roughly 310,000 distinct CDR3 sequences, with roughly 8.7% observed a single time. The sequencing here drew on PBMCs, taken on the day of the first yellow fever vaccination. The receptors were sampled from a man younger than 30 who received the YFV17D yellow fever vaccine.

The chain employs TRBV20-1 and TRBJ1-1; no reliable D call. With 7 bases removed from V and 2 bases from J, the gap between germline ends came to 14 bases. The CDR3 has 13 residues. Germline CDR1 reads DFQATT; CDR2 reads SNEGSKA (reference sequence). The CDR3 bases are TGCAGTGTTCCGGGCACCTCAAACACTGAAGCTTTCTTT. It is translated as CSVPGTSNTEAFF.

The chain employs TRBV6-1 and TRBJ1-1; the D is unclear. Looked up from germline, CDR1 is MNHNS and CDR2 is SASEGT. The germline V and J ends were trimmed by 4 bases and 9 bases, with 15 bases remaining between them. This CDR3 is 13 amino acids long. As DNA, the CDR3 is TGTGCCAGCAGTGCCTGGCGGGATACCAAAGCTTTCTTT. It translates to CASSAWRDTKAFF.

Remarks on this clonotype: At one boundary the junction diverges from the germline segment, which might be a read error. The V and J genes are TRBV7-9 and TRBJ2-7; TRBD2 is a possible D gene (5 bases). The CDR3 runs 13 residues. The germline V gene encodes CDR1 SEHNR and CDR2 FQNEAQ (reference sequence). CDR3 sequence: CASSLAPVGRQYF. In DNA form, the CDR3 reads TGTGCCAGCAGCCTAGCCCCCGTGGGGAGGCAGTACTTC.

This chain links TRBV5-1 with TRBJ2-5, with D possibly being TRBD2 (6 bases). V lost 2 bases and J 5 bases, leaving 13 bases between the germline ends. This CDR3 is built from 14 residues. Germline values: CDR1 SGHRS, CDR2 YFSETQ. In nucleotides, the CDR3 is TGCGCCAGCAGCTTTGTCCCGGGGGTGGAGACCCAGTACTTC. Translation: CASSFVPGVETQYF.

This sequence joins TRBV7-8 and TRBJ1-3; 7 bases are a match to TRBD1. This CDR3 has 16 residues. V trimming: 4 bases; J trimming: 3 bases; junction bases outside the gene matches: 9. The germline CDR1 and CDR2 sequences are SGHVS and FQNEAQ. CDR3 sequence (DNA): TGTGCCAGCAGCTCAGGGGGTAGGGGCGATGGAAACACCATATATTTT. It specifies CASSSGGRGDGNTIYF.

This clonotype turned up a few times. This CDR3 reads CASSLDQYEQYF. In DNA, the CDR3 is TGCGCCAGCAGCTTGGACCAATACGAGCAGTACTTC. V is TRBV5-1 and J is TRBJ2-7; D unresolved. Trimming cost V 0 bases and J 4 bases, with 5 bases left between them. The CDR3 length is 12 residues. Per the germline V gene, CDR1 is SGHRS and CDR2 is YFSETQ.

The chain employs TRBV20-1 and TRBJ1-2; possible D gene TRBD1, 6 bases. The CDR3 extends over 14 amino acids. The germline V and J ends were trimmed by 2 bases and 4 bases, with 14 bases remaining between them. Per the germline V gene, CDR1 is DFQATT and CDR2 is SNEGSKA (reference sequence). The DNA of the CDR3 is TGCAGTGCTAGATCCCAGGGGTCCTCCTATGGCTACACCTTC. It is translated as CSARSQGSSYGYTF.

This clonotype showed up many times. The chain has TRBV7-2 and TRBJ1-5, with D possibly TRBD1 on 6 matching bases. The germline V gene has CDR1 SGHTA and CDR2 FQGNSA. CDR3 length equals 13 residues. The CDR3 coding sequence is TGTGCTGGGGGCCAGGGGATCAATCAGCCCCAGCATTTT. It yields the protein CAGGQGINQPQHF. Together with reference TRBV7-2 and TRBJ1-5, the CDR3 gives the full variable domain: GAGVSQSPSNKVTEKGKDVELRCDPISGHTALYWYRQSLGQGLEFLIYFQGNSAPDKSGLPSDRFSAERTGGSVSTLTIQRTQQEDSAVYLCAGGQGINQPQHFGDGTRLSIL.

A few counts support this clonotype. The gene calls are TRBV27 and TRBJ1-6, with D uncertain. Germline V gene sequence: CDR1 MNHEY, CDR2 SMNVEV (reference sequence). Trimming removed 7 bases at V and 0 bases at J, with 4 bases between. This CDR3 has 13 amino acids. CDR3 in DNA: TGTGCCAGCAAGAGCTCCTATAATTCACCCCTCCACTTT. Encoded protein: CASKSSYNSPLHF.

This rearrangement joins TRBV7-2 to TRBJ2-7, with 11 positions matching TRBD1. Germline CDR1 is SGHTA and CDR2 is FQGNSA. Trimming took 5 bases from V and 5 from J; bases not matched to a gene: 5. The length of the CDR3 is 14 residues. The CDR3 nucleotides are TGTGCCAGCAGCCGGGACAGGGGGGTTCACGAGCAGTACTTC. This encodes CASSRDRGVHEQYF.

This clonotype has only a few counts. The chain joins TRBV25-1 to TRBJ1-6, with D perhaps matching TRBD1 (6 bases). CDR3 size: 15 residues. Trimming stripped 1 base from V and 10 bases from J, with 14 bases between. The V gene's germline CDR1 is MGHDK and CDR2 SYGVNS. The CDR3 is CASSESTGLWSPLHF. CDR3 nucleotides: TGTGCCAGCAGTGAATCTACAGGGTTATGGTCACCCCTCCACTTT.

Many counts were recorded for this clonotype. This chain joins TRBV12-3 or TRBV12-4 and TRBJ2-3, with D possibly matching TRBD1 (5 bases). The V and J ends lost 3 bases and 7 bases respectively, with 20 bases between them. The CDR3 runs 16 residues. CDR3: CASSLGPDQVKYTQYF. In DNA form, the CDR3 reads TGTGCCAGCAGTTTGGGGCCGGACCAAGTCAAGTATACGCAGTATTTT.

The J gene is TRBJ1-2, the V gene TRBV29-1; TRBD1 is a possible D gene (5 bases). Germline V gene lookup returns CDR1 SQVTM and CDR2 ANQGSEA. CDR3 length equals 15 residues. The V and J ends lost 6 bases and 1 base respectively, with 18 bases between them. As DNA, the CDR3 is TGCAGCGTCAGATCCGGGACCGAATATAACTATGGCTACACCTTC. As protein: CSVRSGTEYNYGYTF.

This clonotype was seen many times. The rearrangement links TRBV5-5 to TRBJ1-5; D call uncertain. CDR1 is SGHKS, CDR2 YYEKEE, per germline (reference sequence). The CDR3 runs 13 residues. Trimming shortened V by 3 bases and J by 0 bases, and 4 bases separated the two germline ends. This CDR3 reads CASSSFSNQPQHF. CDR3 nucleotides: TGTGCCAGCAGCTCCTTTAGCAATCAGCCCCAGCATTTT.

This clonotype was detected ten times or more. The V call is TRBV7-6, the J call TRBJ2-7; D may be TRBD1 (5 bases). The CDR3 runs 11 residues. Trimming left V 2 bases short and J 6 bases short, with 5 bases between. Germline assignment: CDR1 SGHVS and CDR2 FNYEAQ. This CDR3 reads CASSLTGEQYF. CDR3 DNA: TGTGCCAGCAGCTTAACAGGCGAGCAGTACTTC.

As concerns this clonotype: This could be a read error, since a much larger clone is one nucleotide away. The chain uses TRBV27 and TRBJ2-1; D not certain. The CDR3 runs 13 residues. The V gene's germline CDR1 is MNHEY and CDR2 SMNVEV (reference sequence). The CDR3 is CASSLKGYNEPFF. DNA for the CDR3: TGTGCCAGCAGTTTAAAGGGATACAATGAGCCGTTCTTC.

This chain uses TRBV7-2 with TRBJ2-1, with TRBD2 identical over 10 bases. With V trimmed by 0 bases and J by 0 bases, 14 bases remained unmatched. The CDR3 runs to 21 residues. Germline loops: CDR1 SGHTA, CDR2 FQGNSA. The CDR3 sequence: CASSLAQGLAGALSSYNEQFF. In nucleotides, the CDR3 is TGTGCCAGCAGCTTAGCGCAAGGTCTAGCGGGGGCCCTAAGCTCCTACAATGAGCAGTTCTTC.

In its sample, this clonotype was seen a few times. The J gene is TRBJ2-2, the V gene TRBV11-2, with 8 bases lining up with TRBD1. V was clipped by 5 bases and J by 5 bases; unmatched bases: 7. The CDR3 length is 15 residues. CDR1 and CDR2 from the germline V gene are SGHAT and FQNNGV. The CDR3 is CASSPRTGWTGELFF. The CDR3 nucleotides read TGTGCCAGCAGCCCGAGGACAGGGTGGACCGGGGAGCTGTTTTTT.

This clonotype came up a few times. DNA for the CDR3: TGTGCCAGCAGCCAAACCGGATCCCAAGAGACCCAGTACTTC. This encodes CASSQTGSQETQYF. The chain joins TRBV3-1 to TRBJ2-5; the D is unclear. Trimming removed 2 bases from V and 1 base from J, with 8 bases in between. Per germline, CDR1 LGHDT and CDR2 YNNKEL (reference sequence). This CDR3 comprises 14 residues.

The chain carries TRBV5-4 and TRBJ2-7, with D tentatively TRBD2 (5 bases). V lost 2 bases and J lost 0, with 12 bases in between. CDR1 is SGHNT, CDR2 YYREEE, per germline (reference sequence). The CDR3 runs 15 residues. DNA for the CDR3: TGTGCCAGCAGCTTTTCCGGGGTTTTCTCCTACGAGCAGTACTTC. This gives the protein CASSFSGVFSYEQYF.

V gene TRBV19 combines with J gene TRBJ2-1, with no clear D. This CDR3 is built from 12 residues. Trimming left V 4 bases short and J 6 bases short, with 7 bases between. CDR1 LNHDA and CDR2 SQIVND come from the germline V gene (reference sequence). The CDR3 DNA sequence: TGTGCCAGTAGTAACCCCGGCAATGAGCAGTTCTTC. Protein product: CASSNPGNEQFF.

This clonotype occurred a few times. This chain links TRBV5-4 with TRBJ2-2; D is unresolved. The germline V and J ends were trimmed by 2 bases and 4 bases, with 12 bases remaining between them. The CDR3 loop spans 15 amino acids. CDR1 and CDR2 (germline): SGHNT, YYREEE (reference sequence). The DNA for the CDR3 is TGTGCCAGCAGCTTAAGTAACTGGGGCACCGGGGAGCTGTTTTTT. It codes for CASSLSNWGTGELFF. Supplemented by reference TRBV5-4 and TRBJ2-2, the full variable domain reads ETGVTQSPTHLIKTRGQQVTLRCSSQSGHNTVSWYQQALGQGPQFIFQYYREEENGRGNFPPRFSGLQFPNYSSELNVNALELDDSALYLCASSLSNWGTGELFFGEGSRLTVL.

This clonotype was seen a handful of times. J is TRBJ1-2 and V is TRBV7-2, with a tentative D call TRBD1 (5 bases). CDR3 length: 12 amino acids. Germline V lookup: CDR1 SGHTA, CDR2 FQGNSA. V was pared by 4 bases and J by 6 bases, with 9 bases between. The CDR3 nucleotides are TGTGCCAGCAGCTCCCCAGGGAATGGCTACACCTTC. Translated, it gives CASSSPGNGYTF.